A selection of T cell receptor beta chains follows, all from one sample in a study of T cells after yellow fever vaccination. From the 5' RACE reads, TCRdb called clonotypes with MiXCR, one entry per CDR3 protein. The sample records around 300,000 distinct CDR3 sequences, under 15% being singletons. The material was CD4+ T cells sorted from PBMCs, obtained 45 days after the yellow fever booster vaccination. The receptors here all came from a man aged 30-40 years who received the YFV17D yellow fever vaccine. CDR3s include the opening cysteine and the closing phenylalanine or tryptophan. A D gene is named only where the DNA matches it firmly. Clone size appears in some rows only: once, few, many, or a class for an expanded clone.

clone_size | j_call | v_call | d_call | cdr3_aa | cdr3_nt
few | TRBJ2-3 | TRBV5-1 | - | CASSLVDSADTQYF | TGCGCCAGCAGCTTGGTCGACTCCGCAGATACGCAGTATTTT
few | TRBJ2-2 | TRBV14 | - | CASSGRTVKTGELFF | TGTGCCAGCAGCGGAAGGACAGTGAAAACCGGGGAGCTGTTTTTT
few | TRBJ1-2 | TRBV11-2 | TRBD1 | CASSRTGADYGYTF | TGTGCCAGCAGTCGGACAGGGGCGGACTATGGCTACACCTTC
few | TRBJ1-5 | TRBV5-1 | - | CASSPDGRGNQPQHF | TGCGCCAGCAGCCCAGACGGACGTGGGAATCAGCCCCAGCATTTT
- | TRBJ2-2 | TRBV18 | - | CASSPRDTPARELFF | TGTGCCAGCTCACCAAGGGATACCCCGGCCCGGGAGCTGTTTTTT
few | TRBJ2-1 | TRBV6-5 | TRBD2 | CASSIAGGPEAYNEQFF | TGTGCCAGCAGCATAGCGGGAGGCCCCGAGGCCTACAATGAGCAGTTCTTC
few | TRBJ2-3 | TRBV12-3/TRBV12-4 | TRBD2 | CASRFGLAGGGASTDTQYF | TGTGCCAGCAGGTTCGGACTAGCGGGAGGAGGAGCGAGCACAGATACGCAGTATTTT
- | TRBJ1-2 | TRBV27 | TRBD1 | CASSLQGDNYGYTF | TGTGCCAGCAGTCTCCAGGGGGACAACTATGGCTACACCTTC
- | TRBJ2-1 | TRBV15 | TRBD1 | CATRTGTANNEQFF | TGTGCCACCAGAACCGGGACAGCCAACAATGAGCAGTTCTTC
- | TRBJ2-1 | TRBV6-2/TRBV6-3 | TRBD2 | CASNRGLAGRNEQFF | TGTGCCAGCAATCGGGGACTAGCTGGAAGGAATGAGCAGTTCTTC
- | TRBJ1-5 | TRBV2 | - | CASSEVGFQPQHF | TGTGCCAGCAGTGAGGTAGGGTTTCAGCCCCAGCATTTT
few | TRBJ1-2 | TRBV5-1 | - | CASSLEAGRNGYYGYTF | TGCGCCAGCAGCTTGGAGGCAGGGAGGAATGGGTACTATGGCTACACCTTC
many | TRBJ1-5 | TRBV7-2 | TRBD1 | CASSEQGDQPQHF | TGTGCCAGCAGCGAACAGGGGGATCAGCCCCAGCATTTT
many | TRBJ2-2 | TRBV12-3/TRBV12-4 | - | CASSLVGGTGELFF | TGTGCCAGCAGTTTAGTCGGTGGCACAGGGGAGCTGTTTTTT
few | TRBJ2-7 | TRBV20-1 | TRBD2 | CSAITSGSFSYEQYF | TGCAGTGCTATAACTAGCGGGAGTTTTTCCTACGAGCAGTACTTC
- | TRBJ2-5 | TRBV6-1 | - | CASKSGGAETQYF | TGTGCCAGCAAAAGTGGGGGCGCGGAGACCCAGTACTTC
- | TRBJ1-3 | TRBV12-3/TRBV12-4 | - | CASRALSGNTIYF | TGTGCCAGCCGGGCCCTGTCTGGAAACACCATATATTTT
few | TRBJ2-3 | TRBV7-2 | - | CASSPSLGIQGGDTQYF | TGTGCCAGCAGTCCTTCACTAGGGATCCAAGGAGGAGATACGCAGTATTTT